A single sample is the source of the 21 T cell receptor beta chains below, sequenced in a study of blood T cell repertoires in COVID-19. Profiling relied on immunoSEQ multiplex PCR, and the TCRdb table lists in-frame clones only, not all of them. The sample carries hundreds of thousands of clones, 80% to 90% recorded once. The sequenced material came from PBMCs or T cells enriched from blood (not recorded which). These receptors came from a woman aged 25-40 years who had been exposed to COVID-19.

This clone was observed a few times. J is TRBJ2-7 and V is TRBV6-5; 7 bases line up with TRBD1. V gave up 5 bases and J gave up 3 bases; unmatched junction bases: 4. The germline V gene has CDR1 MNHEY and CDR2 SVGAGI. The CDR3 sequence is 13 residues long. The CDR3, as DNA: TGTGCCAGCAGTCACAGGGGCCACTACGAGCAGTACTTC. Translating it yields CASSHRGHYEQYF.

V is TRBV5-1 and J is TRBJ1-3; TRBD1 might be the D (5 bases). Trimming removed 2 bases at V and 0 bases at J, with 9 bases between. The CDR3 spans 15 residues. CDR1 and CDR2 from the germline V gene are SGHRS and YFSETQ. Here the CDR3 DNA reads TGCGCCAGCAGCTTTGGGGCCCCCTCTGGAAACACCATATATTTT. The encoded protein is CASSFGAPSGNTIYF.

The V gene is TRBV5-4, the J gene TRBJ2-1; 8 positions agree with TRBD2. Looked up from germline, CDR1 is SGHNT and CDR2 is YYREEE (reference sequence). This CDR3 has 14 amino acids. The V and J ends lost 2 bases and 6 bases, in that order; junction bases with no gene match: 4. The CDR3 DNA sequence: TGTGCCAGCAGCTTCACGGCGGGAGGCAATGAGCAGTTCTTC. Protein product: CASSFTAGGNEQFF.

The CDR3, as DNA: TGTGCCAGCAGTGACGTTCTTTACTACGAGCAGTACTTC. It encodes CASSDVLYYEQYF. The rearrangement links TRBV2 to TRBJ2-7; D not certain. Trimming left V 3 bases short and J 3 bases short, with 9 bases between. This CDR3 is built from 13 residues. Looked up from germline, CDR1 is SNHLY and CDR2 is FYNNEI.

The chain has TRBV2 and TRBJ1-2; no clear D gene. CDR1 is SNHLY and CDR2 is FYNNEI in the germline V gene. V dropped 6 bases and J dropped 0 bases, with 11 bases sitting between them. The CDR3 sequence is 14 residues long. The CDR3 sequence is CASRGEPANYGYTF. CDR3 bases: TGTGCCAGCAGGGGAGAACCCGCTAACTATGGCTACACCTTC.

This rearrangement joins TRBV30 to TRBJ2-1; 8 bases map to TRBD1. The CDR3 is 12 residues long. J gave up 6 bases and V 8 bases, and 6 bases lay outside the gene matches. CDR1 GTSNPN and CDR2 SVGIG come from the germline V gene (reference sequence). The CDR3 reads CAGDRGGNEQFF. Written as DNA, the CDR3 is TGTGCCGGCGACAGGGGTGGCAATGAGCAGTTCTTC.

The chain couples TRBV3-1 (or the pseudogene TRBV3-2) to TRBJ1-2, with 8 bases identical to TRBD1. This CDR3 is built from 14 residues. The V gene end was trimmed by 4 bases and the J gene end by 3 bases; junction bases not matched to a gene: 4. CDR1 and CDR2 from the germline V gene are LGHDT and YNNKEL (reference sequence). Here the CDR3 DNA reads TGTGCCAGCAGCCCGGGACAGGCGGACTATGGCTACACCTTC. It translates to CASSPGQADYGYTF.

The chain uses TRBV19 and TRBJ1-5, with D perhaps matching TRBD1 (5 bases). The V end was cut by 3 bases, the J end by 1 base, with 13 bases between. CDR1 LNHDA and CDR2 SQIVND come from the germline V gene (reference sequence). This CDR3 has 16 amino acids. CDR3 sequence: CASSILLGQSNQPQHF. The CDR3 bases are TGTGCCAGTAGTATCTTGTTGGGGCAGAGCAATCAGCCCCAGCATTTT.

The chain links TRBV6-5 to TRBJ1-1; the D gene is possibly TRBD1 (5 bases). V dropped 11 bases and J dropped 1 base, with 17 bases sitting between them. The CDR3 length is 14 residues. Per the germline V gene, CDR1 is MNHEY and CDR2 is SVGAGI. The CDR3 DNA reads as TGTGCCTCATTCCGGGCAGGGCCGAACACTGAAGCTTTCTTT. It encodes CASFRAGPNTEAFF.

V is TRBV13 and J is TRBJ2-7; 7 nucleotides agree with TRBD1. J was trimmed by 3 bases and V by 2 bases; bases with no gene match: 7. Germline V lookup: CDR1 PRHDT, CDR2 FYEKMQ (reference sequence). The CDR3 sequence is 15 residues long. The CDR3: CASSLTTGADYEQYF. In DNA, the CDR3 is TGTGCCAGCAGCTTAACCACAGGGGCTGACTACGAGCAGTACTTC. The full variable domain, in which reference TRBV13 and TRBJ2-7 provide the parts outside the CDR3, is AAGVIQSPRHLIKEKRETATLKCYPIPRHDTVYWYQQGPGQDPQFLISFYEKMQSDKGSIPDRFSAQQFSDYHSELNMSSLELGDSALYFCASSLTTGADYEQYFGPGTRLTVT.

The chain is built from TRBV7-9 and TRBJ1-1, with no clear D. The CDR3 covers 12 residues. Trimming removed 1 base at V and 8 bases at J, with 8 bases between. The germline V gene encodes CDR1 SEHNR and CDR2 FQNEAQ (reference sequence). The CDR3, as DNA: TGTGCCAGCAGCTTAGTCGTCGGGGAAGCTTTCTTT. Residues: CASSLVVGEAFF.

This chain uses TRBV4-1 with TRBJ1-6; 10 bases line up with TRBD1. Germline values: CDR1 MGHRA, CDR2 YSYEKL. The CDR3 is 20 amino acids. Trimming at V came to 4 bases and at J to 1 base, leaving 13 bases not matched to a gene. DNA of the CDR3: TGCGCCAGCAGCCCAACAGACAGGGGGCGAGATTGGTCCTATAATTCACCCCTCCACTTT. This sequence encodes CASSPTDRGRDWSYNSPLHF.

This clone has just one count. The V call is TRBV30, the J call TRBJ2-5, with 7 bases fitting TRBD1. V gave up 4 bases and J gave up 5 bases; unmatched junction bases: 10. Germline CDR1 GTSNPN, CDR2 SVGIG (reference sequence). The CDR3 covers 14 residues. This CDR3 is CAWNQQGKGETQYF. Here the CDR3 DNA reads TGTGCCTGGAATCAACAGGGGAAGGGGGAGACCCAGTACTTC.

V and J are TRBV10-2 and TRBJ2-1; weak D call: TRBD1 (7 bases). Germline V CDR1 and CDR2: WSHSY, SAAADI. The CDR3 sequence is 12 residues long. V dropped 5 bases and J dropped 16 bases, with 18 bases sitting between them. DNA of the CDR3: TGCGCCAGCAGTAAGGGGGGACAGTCCGATTTCTTC. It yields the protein CASSKGGQSDFF.

The CDR3 nucleotides are TGCGCCAGCAGCTCACTAGCGGGGGGAAGCACAGATACGCAGTATTTT. Protein: CASSSLAGGSTDTQYF. J is TRBJ2-3 and V is TRBV5-1, with TRBD2 matching over 12 bases. CDR1 SGHRS and CDR2 YFSETQ come from the germline V gene. V shed 3 bases and J 0 bases; nucleotides not matched to a gene: 2. The CDR3 runs to 16 residues.

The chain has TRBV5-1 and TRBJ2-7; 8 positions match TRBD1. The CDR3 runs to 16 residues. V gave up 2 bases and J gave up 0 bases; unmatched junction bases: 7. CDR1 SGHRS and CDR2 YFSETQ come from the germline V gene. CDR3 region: CASSLGQGVSSYEQYF. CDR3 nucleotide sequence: TGCGCCAGCAGCTTAGGACAGGGAGTGAGCTCCTACGAGCAGTACTTC.

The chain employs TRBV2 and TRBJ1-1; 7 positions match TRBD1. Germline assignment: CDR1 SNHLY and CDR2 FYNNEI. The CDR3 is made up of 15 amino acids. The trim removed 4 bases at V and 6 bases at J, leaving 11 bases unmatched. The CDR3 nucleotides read TGTGCCAGCAGTGGACAGGGTCGGGTTAACGCTGAAGCTTTCTTT. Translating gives CASSGQGRVNAEAFF.

The CDR3, as DNA: TGTGCCCGCCGAAGCGGGGGGGCCTACAATGAGCAGTTCTTC. Its protein product is CARRSGGAYNEQFF. V gene TRBV2 combines with J gene TRBJ2-1; 10 bases map to TRBD2. The CDR3 runs to 14 residues. J was trimmed by 2 bases and V by 11 bases; bases with no gene match: 6. Germline V gene lookup returns CDR1 SNHLY and CDR2 FYNNEI.

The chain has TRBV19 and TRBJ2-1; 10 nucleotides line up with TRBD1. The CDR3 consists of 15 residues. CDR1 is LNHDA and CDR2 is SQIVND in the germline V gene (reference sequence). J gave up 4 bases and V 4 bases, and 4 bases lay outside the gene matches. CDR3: CASSTGTGVYNEQFF. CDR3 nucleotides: TGTGCCAGTAGTACCGGGACAGGGGTGTACAATGAGCAGTTCTTC.

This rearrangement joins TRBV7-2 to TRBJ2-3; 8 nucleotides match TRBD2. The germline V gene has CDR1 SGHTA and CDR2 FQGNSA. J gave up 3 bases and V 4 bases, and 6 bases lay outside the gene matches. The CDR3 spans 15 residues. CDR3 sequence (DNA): TGTGCCAGCAGCTCGGGGGGGTTCCTGACAGATACGCAGTATTTT. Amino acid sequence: CASSSGGFLTDTQYF. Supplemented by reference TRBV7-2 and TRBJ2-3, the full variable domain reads GAGVSQSPSNKVTEKGKDVELRCDPISGHTALYWYRQSLGQGLEFLIYFQGNSAPDKSGLPSDRFSAERTGGSVSTLTIQRTQQEDSAVYLCASSSGGFLTDTQYFGPGTRLTVL.

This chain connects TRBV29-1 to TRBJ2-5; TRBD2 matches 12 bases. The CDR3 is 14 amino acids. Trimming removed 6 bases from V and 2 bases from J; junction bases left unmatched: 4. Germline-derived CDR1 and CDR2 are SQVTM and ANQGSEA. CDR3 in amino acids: CSVPLAGGQETQYF. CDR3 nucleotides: TGCAGCGTGCCCCTAGCGGGGGGGCAAGAGACCCAGTACTTC.